These 19 T cell receptor beta chains came from one sample sequenced in a study of CD8 T cells in ankylosing spondylitis. TCRdb reprocessed the 5' RACE reads via MiXCR and lists one record per CDR3 protein. Of roughly 240,000 distinct CDR3 sequences in the sample, approximately 8% are singletons; the top ten hold roughly 4.9%. Sequenced input: blood, either unsorted or a sorted T cell fraction (not recorded which). The receptors were sampled from a female donor with ankylosing spondylitis or in good health (not recorded which).

This clonotype was found a few times. This sequence joins TRBV5-1 and TRBJ2-5; 9 bases line up with TRBD1. CDR3 size: 15 residues. After removal of 0 bases from V and 3 bases from J, the junction contained 3 bases not matched to a gene. Germline CDR1 and CDR2: SGHRS and YFSETQ. For the CDR3, the DNA is TGCGCCAGCAGCTTGGAGGGACAGGGAGAAGAGACCCAGTACTTC. Translating it yields CASSLEGQGEETQYF.

This clonotype was seen at least ten times. The chain is built from TRBV9 and TRBJ2-2; 13 bases fit TRBD2. V was pared by 3 bases and J by 8 bases, with 7 bases of the junction left unmatched. Germline CDR1 and CDR2: SGDLS and YYNGEE. CDR3 length: 16 amino acids. The CDR3 region has the DNA TGTGCCAGCAGCGGAACTAGCGGGAGGGCCCAAGGGGAGCTGTTTTTT. Amino acids: CASSGTSGRAQGELFF.

At least ten counts were recorded for this clonotype. The rearrangement joins TRBV2 to TRBJ2-1; 10 nucleotides line up with TRBD2. There are 13 residues in the CDR3. Trimming took 0 bases from V and 14 from J; bases not matched to a gene: 4. In germline, CDR1 is SNHLY, CDR2 FYNNEI. CDR3 region: CASSEARSGREFF. CDR3 DNA sequence: TGTGCCAGCAGTGAAGCGAGGAGCGGGAGGGAGTTCTTC.

This clonotype was detected ten times or more. The rearrangement joins TRBV25-1 to TRBJ2-1; 7 bases are a match to TRBD2. J gave up 6 bases and V 7 bases, and 12 bases lay outside the gene matches. The CDR3 is 15 amino acids. Germline assignment: CDR1 MGHDK and CDR2 SYGVNS. CDR3 sequence: CASTGGASGPNEQFF. The CDR3 DNA sequence: TGTGCCAGCACCGGAGGGGCTAGCGGACCCAATGAGCAGTTCTTC.

The sample holds many counts of this clonotype. The chain links TRBV20-1 to TRBJ2-7; 9 bases are a match to TRBD1. V lost 4 bases to trimming and J lost 3 bases; unmatched junction nucleotides: 10. Germline CDR1 DFQATT, CDR2 SNEGSKA (reference sequence). The CDR3 has 15 amino acids. This CDR3 is CSAIDHRGPLYEQYF. CDR3 sequence (DNA): TGCAGTGCTATTGACCACAGGGGGCCCCTCTACGAGCAGTACTTC.

The rearrangement links TRBV20-1 to TRBJ2-3; TRBD2 matches 9 bases. The V and J ends lost 5 bases and 5 bases, in that order; junction bases with no gene match: 5. This CDR3 region has 13 residues. Per the germline V gene, CDR1 is DFQATT and CDR2 is SNEGSKA (reference sequence). The CDR3: CSASQAGGDTQYF. In DNA, the CDR3 is TGCAGTGCTTCACAAGCGGGAGGAGATACGCAGTATTTT.

The chain carries TRBV7-9 and TRBJ2-1, with 7 bases fitting TRBD2. J lost 4 bases, V lost 7 bases, and 10 bases had no gene match. There are 15 residues in the CDR3. Germline lookup yields CDR1 SEHNR and CDR2 FQNEAQ (reference sequence). CDR3 sequence: CASTSTAGAYNEQFF. In DNA form, the CDR3 reads TGTGCCAGCACCTCCACGGCGGGAGCATACAATGAGCAGTTCTTC.

The chain couples TRBV20-1 to TRBJ1-1; a possible D gene is TRBD1 (5 bases). The CDR3 runs to 15 residues. Trimming stripped 4 bases from V and 4 bases from J, with 19 bases between. The germline gives CDR1 DFQATT, CDR2 SNEGSKA (reference sequence). The CDR3: CSAKLRQRPSTEAFF. The CDR3 DNA follows: TGCAGTGCTAAACTAAGACAGCGCCCGAGCACTGAAGCTTTCTTT.

The chain uses TRBV3-1 and TRBJ2-2; either TRBD1 or TRBD2 may fit D (6 bases each). This CDR3 comprises 15 residues. V lost 1 base, J lost 3 bases, and 9 bases lay in between. The germline CDR1 and CDR2 sequences are LGHDT and YNNKEL (reference sequence). The CDR3 loop is CASSQGGADTGELFF. CDR3 coding DNA: TGTGCCAGCAGCCAAGGGGGGGCTGACACCGGGGAGCTGTTTTTT. Using reference TRBV3-1 and TRBJ2-2 for the parts outside the CDR3, the full variable domain is DTAVSQTPKYLVTQMGNDKSIKCEQNLGHDTMYWYKQDSKKFLKIMFSYNNKELIINETVPNRFSPKSPDKAHLNLHINSLELGDSAVYFCASSQGGADTGELFFGEGSRLTVL.

This clonotype was counted ten times or more. J is TRBJ2-1 and V is TRBV19, with TRBD2 as a possible D gene (5 bases). This CDR3 contains 16 residues. CDR1 is LNHDA, CDR2 SQIVND, per germline (reference sequence). Trimming took off 5 bases at V and 7 bases at J, with 21 bases between the two ends. CDR3 protein: CASSPLAGLGGNEQFF. CDR3 coding DNA: TGTGCCAGTAGTCCCCTGGCGGGCCTCGGCGGGAATGAGCAGTTCTTC. Full variable domain (rest looked up from reference TRBV19 and TRBJ2-1): DGGITQSPKYLFRKEGQNVTLSCEQNLNHDAMYWYRQDPGQGLRLIYYSQIVNDFQKGDIAEGYSVSREKKESFPLTVTSAQKNPTAFYLCASSPLAGLGGNEQFFGPGTRLTVL.

A remark on this clonotype: This sequence may be a read error, since a much larger clone differs from it by one base. This sequence joins TRBV11-2 and TRBJ2-7; D possibly uses TRBD1 or TRBD2 (7 bases each). Trimming pared 3 bases from V and 6 bases from J, leaving 12 bases between. From germline, CDR1 is SGHAT and CDR2 FQNNGV. The CDR3 spans 13 residues. This chain's CDR3 is CASSFTGEGEQYF. The CDR3 nucleotides read TGTGCCAGCAGCTTCACAGGGGAGGGCGAGCAGTACTTC.

The table lists this clonotype with a few counts. This chain uses TRBV29-1 with TRBJ2-3; D gene ambiguous. The germline V and J ends were trimmed by 1 base and 0 bases, with 5 bases remaining between them. Germline CDR1 reads SQVTM; CDR2 reads ANQGSEA. The CDR3 runs 13 residues. CDR3 sequence: CSVEATSTDTQYF. CDR3 in DNA: TGCAGCGTTGAAGCCACTAGCACAGATACGCAGTATTTT.

Comment on this clonotype: This may arise from a read error, as a much more abundant clone is one base away. The DNA of the CDR3 is TGTGTCAGCAGCCAAGACTTAGCGGGAGTGCATGAGCAGTTCTTC. It specifies CVSSQDLAGVHEQFF. This sequence joins TRBV14 and TRBJ2-1; 9 nucleotides match TRBD2. CDR3 size: 15 residues. Per germline, CDR1 SGHDN and CDR2 FVKESK.

This clonotype has at least ten counts. The CDR3 spells CASSPRGGDVTYEQYF. As DNA, the CDR3 is TGTGCCAGCAGCCCCCGAGGCGGGGACGTCACCTACGAGCAGTACTTC. The V and J genes are TRBV7-2 and TRBJ2-7; tentative D call: TRBD2 (6 bases). This CDR3 is 16 amino acids long. In germline, CDR1 is SGHTA, CDR2 FQGNSA. Trimming cost V 5 bases and J 2 bases, with 19 bases left between them.

This clonotype has at least ten counts. CDR3 DNA sequence: TGTGCCACCGCCGATGGCAATCAGCCCCAGCATTTT. Translation gives CATADGNQPQHF. The chain carries TRBV19 and TRBJ1-5; D gene unclear. V lost 10 bases and J lost 2, with 9 bases in between. The CDR3 extends over 12 amino acids. Per germline, CDR1 LNHDA and CDR2 SQIVND (reference sequence). The full variable domain, with the rest looked up from reference TRBV19 and TRBJ1-5, is DGGITQSPKYLFRKEGQNVTLSCEQNLNHDAMYWYRQDPGQGLRLIYYSQIVNDFQKGDIAEGYSVSREKKESFPLTVTSAQKNPTAFYLCATADGNQPQHFGDGTRLSIL.

This clonotype occurred many times. The rearrangement links TRBV7-2 to TRBJ2-1; 15 bases agree with TRBD2. The CDR3 is 17 residues long. Trimming cost V 2 bases and J 8 bases; bases outside gene matches: 7. CDR1 and CDR2 from the germline V gene are SGHTA and FQGNSA. The DNA for the CDR3 is TGTGCCAGCAGCTTATTCGGACTAGCGGGAGGGGTCGATGAGCAGTTCTTC. Translated: CASSLFGLAGGVDEQFF.

This clonotype was detected a few times. A much larger clone lies a single base off, so this may be a read error. The J gene is TRBJ2-2, the V gene TRBV6-1, with D perhaps TRBD1 (6 bases). This CDR3 spans 13 amino acids. Germline V gene data show CDR1 as MNHNS and CDR2 as SASEGT. The CDR3 protein is CASSRGQSGEPFF. Here the CDR3 DNA reads TGTGCCAGCAGCAGAGGACAGTCCGGGGAGCCGTTTTTT.

This clonotype has ten or more counts. The gene calls are TRBV20-1 and TRBJ2-7, with 8 bases identical to TRBD1. Trimming took 3 bases from V and 2 from J; bases not matched to a gene: 3. Germline V gene lookup returns CDR1 DFQATT and CDR2 SNEGSKA (reference sequence). The length of the CDR3 is 13 residues. In nucleotides, the CDR3 is TGCAGTGCTAGCCAGGGGGCGGCCTACGAGCAGTACTTC. Translated: CSASQGAAYEQYF.

The V call is TRBV5-6, the J call TRBJ1-4, with 9 bases identical to TRBD1. This CDR3 comprises 16 residues. Germline V gene data show CDR1 as SGHDT and CDR2 as YYEEEE. After removal of 3 bases from V and 6 bases from J, the junction contained 9 bases not matched to a gene. Here the CDR3 DNA reads TGTGCCAGCAGCTCGACCTACAGGGGGCGACATGAAAAACTGTTTTTT. This codes for CASSSTYRGRHEKLFF.